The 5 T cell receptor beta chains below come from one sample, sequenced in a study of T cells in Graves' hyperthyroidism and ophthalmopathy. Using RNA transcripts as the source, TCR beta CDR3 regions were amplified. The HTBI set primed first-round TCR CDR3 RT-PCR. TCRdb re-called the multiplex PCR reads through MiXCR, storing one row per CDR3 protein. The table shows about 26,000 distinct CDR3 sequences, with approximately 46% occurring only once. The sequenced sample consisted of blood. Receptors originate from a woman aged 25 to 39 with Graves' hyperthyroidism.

As DNA, the CDR3 is TGTGCCAGCAGCCCATCGTTGGGGGACAGAAGCACAGATACGCAGTATTTT. Protein product: CASSPSLGDRSTDTQYF. This chain uses TRBV7-9 with TRBJ2-3; 7 bases map to TRBD1. The CDR3 totals 17 residues. Trimming removed 5 bases from V and 0 bases from J; junction bases left unmatched: 11. Germline V gene data show CDR1 as SEHNR and CDR2 as FQNEAQ (reference sequence).

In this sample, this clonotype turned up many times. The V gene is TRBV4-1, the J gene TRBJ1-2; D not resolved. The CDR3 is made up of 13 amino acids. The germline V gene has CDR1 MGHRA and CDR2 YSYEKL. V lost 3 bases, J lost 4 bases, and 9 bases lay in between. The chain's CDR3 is CASSQEGTYGYTF. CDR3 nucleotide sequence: TGCGCCAGCAGCCAGGAGGGAACCTATGGCTACACCTTC.

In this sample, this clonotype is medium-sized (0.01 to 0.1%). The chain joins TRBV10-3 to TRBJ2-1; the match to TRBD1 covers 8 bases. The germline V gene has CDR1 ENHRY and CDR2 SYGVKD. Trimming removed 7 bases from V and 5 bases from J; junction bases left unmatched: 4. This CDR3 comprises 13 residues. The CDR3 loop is CAIKETGDNEQFF. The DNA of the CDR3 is TGTGCCATCAAGGAGACAGGGGACAATGAGCAGTTCTTC.

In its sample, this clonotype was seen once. For the CDR3, the DNA is TGTGCCAGCAGTTACGGGACAGAAGGATACGAGCAGTACTTC. Translated: CASSYGTEGYEQYF. V usage is TRBV6-2 or TRBV6-3 and J usage is TRBJ2-7; 7 bases fit TRBD1. This CDR3 contains 14 residues. Germline V CDR1 and CDR2: MNHEY, SVGEGT. Trimming took 2 bases from V and 4 from J; bases not matched to a gene: 5.

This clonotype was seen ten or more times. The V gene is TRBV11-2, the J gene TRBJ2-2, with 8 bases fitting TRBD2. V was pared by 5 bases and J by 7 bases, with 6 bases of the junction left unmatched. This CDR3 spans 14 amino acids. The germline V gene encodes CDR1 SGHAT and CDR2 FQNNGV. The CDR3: CASSPFGGGGELFF. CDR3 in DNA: TGTGCCAGCAGCCCCTTCGGGGGGGGCGGGGAGCTGTTTTTT.